These 22 T cell receptor beta chains originate from one sample sequenced in a study of cytomegalovirus exposure and HLA in healthy donors. 60 Vbeta and 13 Jbeta primers were used in PCR. Clones were read by immunoSEQ multiplex PCR, and TCRdb kept only the in-frame ones, dropping some. Of 150,000 or so clones listed, roughly 72% were seen once; the top ten hold less than 8.5%. The sample taken for sequencing was PBMCs. The origin of the receptors is a man aged 35 to 55 in good health and CMV-seropositive.

J is TRBJ2-5 and V is TRBV19; 7 nucleotides line up with TRBD1. The last part of the DNA fits TRBJ2-7 better; the J call may be wrong. The CDR3 is made up of 16 amino acids. Germline V lookup: CDR1 LNHDA, CDR2 SQIVND (reference sequence). In DNA, the CDR3 is TGTGCCAGTAGTATGGGGCCGGGGACAGCATACTACGAGCAGTACTTC. The encoded protein is CASSMGPGTAYYEQYF.

This rearrangement joins TRBV19 to TRBJ1-2; unclear D gene. CDR1 and CDR2 from the germline V gene are LNHDA and SQIVND (reference sequence). Trimming removed 11 bases from V and 1 base from J, with 14 bases in between. The CDR3 contains 13 residues. The CDR3 sequence is CAAEARDNYGYTF. DNA of the CDR3: TGTGCCGCCGAGGCGAGGGATAACTATGGCTACACCTTC.

The chain links TRBV7-2 to TRBJ1-1; D perhaps matches TRBD1 (5 bases). V lost 1 base and J lost 1, with 10 bases in between. This CDR3 has 15 residues. The germline gives CDR1 SGHTA, CDR2 FQGNSA. The CDR3 loop is CASSLDNRPNTEAFF. In nucleotides, the CDR3 is TGTGCCAGCAGCTTAGATAACAGGCCGAACACTGAAGCTTTCTTT.

The chain couples TRBV6-6 to TRBJ2-7, with a possible D match to TRBD1 (5 bases). The length of the CDR3 is 13 residues. CDR1 is MNHNY and CDR2 is SVGAGI in the germline V gene (reference sequence). Trimming cost V 5 bases and J 10 bases, with 18 bases left between them. CDR3 in DNA: TGTGCCAGCAGTCCCAGGGCAGGTTTCGACCAGTACTTC. This translates into CASSPRAGFDQYF.

This chain connects TRBV2 to TRBJ2-7; perhaps TRBD2 as D (5 bases). V was trimmed by 11 bases and J by 12 bases, leaving 11 bases between them. The germline V gene encodes CDR1 SNHLY and CDR2 FYNNEI. CDR3 size: 8 residues. This chain's CDR3 is CAAGEGYF. The CDR3 bases are TGTGCCGCCGGGGAAGGGTACTTC.

The CDR3 sequence is CASSPQLGWGRGSTEAFF. Here the CDR3 DNA reads TGTGCCAGCTCACCACAATTGGGCTGGGGGCGAGGTAGCACTGAAGCTTTCTTT. V gene TRBV18 combines with J gene TRBJ1-1; perhaps TRBD1 as D (6 bases). The germline CDR1 and CDR2 sequences are KGHSH and LQKENI. Between the trimmed V and J ends, which lost 1 base and 4 bases, there was a span of 22 bases. This CDR3 is built from 18 residues.

The table lists this clone with a count of one. The chain joins TRBV30 to TRBJ2-1; 7 positions match TRBD2. The CDR3 extends over 16 amino acids. Trimming cost V 1 base and J 9 bases; bases outside gene matches: 15. Germline CDR1 reads GTSNPN; CDR2 reads SVGIG (reference sequence). This chain's CDR3 is CAWSGVGHGGSGEQFF. CDR3 nucleotide sequence: TGTGCCTGGAGTGGTGTAGGGCACGGGGGGTCTGGTGAGCAGTTCTTC. The whole variable domain, filled in from reference TRBV30 and TRBJ2-1, reads SQTIHQWPATLVQPVGSPLSLECTVEGTSNPNLYWYRQAAGRGLQLLFYSVGIGQISSEVPQNLSASRPQDRQFILSSKKLLLSDSGFYLCAWSGVGHGGSGEQFFGPGTRLTVL.

This clone has more than one count but fewer than ten. The CDR3, as DNA: TGTGCCAGCAGTTCCAGAAGGACAGTCTCCTACGAGCAGTACTTC. Protein product: CASSSRRTVSYEQYF. The V call is TRBV6-5, the J call TRBJ2-7, with D possibly TRBD1 on 6 matching bases. The V gene lost 4 bases and the J gene lost 0 bases, with 13 bases spanning the gap. In germline, CDR1 is MNHEY, CDR2 SVGAGI. There are 15 residues in the CDR3.

V usage is TRBV15 and J usage is TRBJ1-5; D not resolved. V lost 3 bases, J lost 0 bases, and 15 bases lay in between. This CDR3 is built from 17 residues. The germline gives CDR1 LNHNV, CDR2 YYDKDF (reference sequence). CDR3 sequence (DNA): TGTGCCACCAGCAGCTCATTTCGGGGAGTTAGCAATCAGCCCCAGCATTTT. Protein sequence: CATSSSFRGVSNQPQHF. Full variable domain (remainder filled in from reference TRBV15 and TRBJ1-5): DAMVIQNPRYQVTQFGKPVTLSCSQTLNHNVMYWYQQKSSQAPKLLFHYYDKDFNNEADTPDNFQSRRPNTSFCFLDIRSPGLGDTAMYLCATSSSFRGVSNQPQHFGDGTRLSIL.

The sample holds a few counts of this clone. V gene TRBV6-6 combines with J gene TRBJ1-2; D gene uncertain. CDR1 is MNHNY, CDR2 SVGAGI, per germline (reference sequence). V lost 6 bases and J lost 8, with 19 bases in between. The CDR3 runs to 14 residues. This chain's CDR3 is CASRVGRDFGGYTF. CDR3 DNA: TGTGCCAGCAGAGTGGGTCGGGATTTCGGCGGCTACACCTTC.

CDR3 sequence reads: CASSLGQGQGLLAKNIQYF. CDR3 nucleotide sequence: TGCGCCAGCAGCCTTGGCCAGGGACAGGGCCTTTTAGCCAAAAACATTCAGTACTTC. The chain carries TRBV4-3 and TRBJ2-4; 9 bases map to TRBD1. The CDR3 extends over 19 amino acids. CDR1 is LGHNA, CDR2 YSLEER, per germline. The junction had 13 bases not matched to a gene; V was cut back by 4 bases and J by 0 bases.

The J gene is TRBJ2-1, the V gene TRBV25-1, with 9 nucleotides matching TRBD2. CDR3 length: 15 residues. V dropped 5 bases and J dropped 4; count of bases not matched to a gene: 6. Germline CDR1 reads MGHDK; CDR2 reads SYGVNS. The CDR3, as DNA: TGTGCCAGCAGTATGGCGGGGGGGTCGTACAATGAGCAGTTCTTC. It is translated as CASSMAGGSYNEQFF.

The chain is built from TRBV2 and TRBJ2-7; possible D gene TRBD2, 5 bases. The V end lost 6 bases, the J end lost 4 bases, and 13 bases lay between the germline ends. Germline V gene sequence: CDR1 SNHLY, CDR2 FYNNEI. CDR3 size: 13 residues. The CDR3 reads CASRDLIPYEQYF. The CDR3 coding sequence is TGTGCCAGCAGGGACTTAATCCCTTACGAGCAGTACTTC.

This chain joins TRBV18 and TRBJ1-2; TRBD1 might be the D (6 bases). Trimming took off 3 bases at V and 2 bases at J, with 10 bases between the two ends. Per germline, CDR1 KGHSH and CDR2 LQKENI. CDR3 length: 14 amino acids. The CDR3 loop is CASSPDRFNYGYTF. The DNA for the CDR3 is TGTGCCAGCTCACCCGACAGGTTCAACTATGGCTACACCTTC.

The chain joins TRBV11-2 to TRBJ2-1; 9 bases are a match to TRBD2. J was trimmed by 6 bases and V by 4 bases; bases with no gene match: 13. Germline assignment: CDR1 SGHAT and CDR2 FQNNGV. This CDR3 has 17 residues. The CDR3 here is CASSSQTGGLAGNEQFF. The CDR3 DNA is TGTGCCAGCAGCTCACAAACGGGGGGACTAGCTGGCAATGAGCAGTTCTTC.

In nucleotides, the CDR3 is TGTGCCAGTACTTCCGGGGACAGGGAATTAGATCAGCCCCAGCATTTT. As protein: CASTSGDRELDQPQHF. The chain joins TRBV19 to TRBJ1-5, with 9 bases identical to TRBD1. The CDR3 length is 16 residues. Germline trimming cut 7 bases from V and 5 bases from J; bases unmatched to any gene: 12. Germline assignment: CDR1 LNHDA and CDR2 SQIVND (reference sequence).

This clone was observed a few times. The chain links TRBV14 to TRBJ1-1, with D maybe TRBD1 (6 bases). Germline values: CDR1 SGHDN, CDR2 FVKESK. The length of the CDR3 is 14 residues. V lost 0 bases to trimming and J lost 5 bases, with 10 bases between them. As DNA, the CDR3 is TGTGCCAGCAGCCAAGAGATCAGGGGAACTGAAGCTTTCTTT. It specifies CASSQEIRGTEAFF.

This chain joins TRBV13 and TRBJ1-1, with TRBD1 identical over 7 bases. CDR3 size: 16 residues. Germline V lookup: CDR1 PRHDT, CDR2 FYEKMQ (reference sequence). V dropped 4 bases and J dropped 1; count of bases not matched to a gene: 9. The CDR3 DNA reads as TGTGCCAGCAGCTACTCGACAGGGAGTCCGAACACTGAAGCTTTCTTT. It codes for CASSYSTGSPNTEAFF.

J is TRBJ1-6 and V is TRBV2, with a tentative D call TRBD1 (6 bases). V lost 8 bases and J 6 bases, leaving 11 bases between the germline ends. Germline lookup yields CDR1 SNHLY and CDR2 FYNNEI. The CDR3 runs 13 residues. The CDR3: CASQGTVNSPLHF. The CDR3 DNA sequence: TGTGCCAGCCAGGGGACCGTTAATTCACCCCTCCACTTT.

The chain joins TRBV7-9 to TRBJ1-6; D may be TRBD1 (6 bases). The germline V gene has CDR1 SEHNR and CDR2 FQNEAQ (reference sequence). The ends were cut back, 3 bases at V and 7 bases at J, with 13 bases in the middle. The CDR3 sequence is 15 residues long. The chain's CDR3 is CASSFTGRANSPLHF. In nucleotides, the CDR3 is TGTGCCAGCAGCTTTACAGGGAGGGCCAATTCACCCCTCCACTTT.

The chain is built from TRBV6-1 and TRBJ2-2, with TRBD1 matching 7 bases. The CDR3 is made up of 16 amino acids. Germline CDR1 and CDR2: MNHNS and SASEGT. J lost 0 bases, V lost 4 bases, and 5 bases had no gene match. The CDR3 here is CASSARQGTNTGELFF. The CDR3 DNA is TGTGCCAGCAGTGCCCGACAGGGTACGAACACCGGGGAGCTGTTTTTT.

This sequence joins TRBV7-9 and TRBJ2-4; D unresolved. CDR1 SEHNR and CDR2 FQNEAQ come from the germline V gene (reference sequence). The CDR3 is 14 amino acids. The V end was cut by 4 bases, the J end by 0 bases, with 7 bases between. Here the CDR3 DNA reads TGTGCCAGCAGCTCTAATTTAGCCAAAAACATTCAGTACTTC. Translation gives CASSSNLAKNIQYF.